In this sample, the clone carrying this TCR beta chain turned up a few times. Germline lookup yields CDR1 SNHLY and CDR2 FYNNEI. V was trimmed by 6 bases and J by 8 bases, leaving 14 bases between them. This CDR3 comprises 14 residues. The data are from a study of blood T cell repertoires in COVID-19. Study-level background: Acute and convalescent COVID-19 specimens originated in the United States, Italy and Spain. T cells, B-cell-depleted T cells, or PBMCs provided the cDNA or gDNA that served as material.

Authors' analysis steps: By means of reference gene primer amplification, nucleated cell counts were estimated. Profiling relied on immunoSEQ multiplex PCR, and the TCRdb table lists in-frame clones only, not all of them. V, J and clone size are those of that table, while D and trimming were read from the DNA. The table lists approximately 200,000 clones, more than 75% of them singletons. Material for sequencing was peripheral blood. The sequence derives from a man in his forties or fifties with acute or convalescent COVID-19. The chain links TRBV2 to TRBJ1-6, with D uncertain. CDR3 nucleotides: TGTGCCAGCAGACCCGCGGCCGTCTATTCACCCCTCCACTTT. It specifies CASRPAAVYSPLHF.